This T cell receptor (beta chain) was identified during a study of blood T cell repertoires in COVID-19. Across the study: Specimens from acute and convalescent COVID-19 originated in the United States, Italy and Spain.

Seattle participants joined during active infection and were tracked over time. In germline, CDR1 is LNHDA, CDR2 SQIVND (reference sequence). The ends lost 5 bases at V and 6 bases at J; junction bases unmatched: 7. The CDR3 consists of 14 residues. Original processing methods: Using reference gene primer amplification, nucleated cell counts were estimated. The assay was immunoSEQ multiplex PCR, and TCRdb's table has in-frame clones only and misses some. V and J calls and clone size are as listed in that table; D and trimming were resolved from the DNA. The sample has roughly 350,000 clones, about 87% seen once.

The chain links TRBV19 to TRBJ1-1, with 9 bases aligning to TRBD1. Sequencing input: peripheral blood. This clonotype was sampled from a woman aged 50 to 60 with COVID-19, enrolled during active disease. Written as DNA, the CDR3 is TGTGCCAGTAGTCAGAGGGGACAGGGAGCTGAAGCTTTCTTT. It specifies CASSQRGQGAEAFF.